Shown below are 13 T cell receptor beta chains from a single sample sequenced in a study of shared clonotypes between healthy human individuals. Generated by immunoSEQ multiplex PCR, the TCRdb table keeps only in-frame clones and is missing some. The repertoire holds some 680,000 clones, with 60% to 75% as singletons. The sample consisted of memory CD4+ T cells sorted from blood. Subset noted: CD45RA-negative fraction. The receptors stem from a young woman in good health.

Remarks on this clone: A much larger clone is a single base away; this may be a read error. The same CDR3 also results from other DNA sequences found in this sample. V is TRBV11-2 and J is TRBJ2-7; D gene ambiguous. Trimming pared 2 bases from V and 4 bases from J, leaving 6 bases between. CDR3 length: 12 residues. CDR1 and CDR2 (germline): SGHAT, FQNNGV. The CDR3 spells CASSLPGYEQYF. The CDR3 region has the DNA TGTGCCAGCAGCTTACCGGGTTACGAGCAGTACTTC.

This clone has a handful of counts. The CDR3 sequence: CASSQVAGGTDTQYF. In DNA, the CDR3 is TGTGCCAGCAGCCAAGTAGCGGGTGGGACAGATACGCAGTATTTT. The chain employs TRBV9 and TRBJ2-3; TRBD2 aligns across 7 bases. Germline V CDR1 and CDR2: SGDLS, YYNGEE. This CDR3 spans 15 amino acids. V lost 4 bases, J lost 3 bases, and 8 bases stayed unmatched.

The chain uses TRBV29-1 and TRBJ2-1; 8 nucleotides match TRBD1. CDR1 and CDR2 (germline): SQVTM, ANQGSEA. With 8 bases clipped from V and 8 bases from J, the junction kept 11 bases outside the gene matches. The CDR3 is 13 residues long. CDR3 sequence: CSYRDRNRDEQFF. CDR3 nucleotides: TGCAGCTACCGGGACAGGAATAGAGATGAGCAGTTCTTC.

The rearrangement uses TRBV11-3 and TRBJ2-3, with D tentatively TRBD2 (7 bases). CDR1 and CDR2 from the germline V gene are SGHNT and YENEEA. The length of the CDR3 is 20 residues. V was cut by 2 bases and J by 1 base, with 25 bases left in between. CDR3 amino acids: CASSLSPSSGTGAGTDTQYF. The CDR3 nucleotides read TGTGCCAGCAGCTTATCCCCTTCTAGCGGTACGGGGGCCGGCACAGATACGCAGTATTTT.

The chain employs TRBV2 and TRBJ2-5; D possibly uses TRBD1 or TRBD2 (5 bases each). The CDR3 has 14 amino acids. The V gene lost 3 bases and the J gene lost 6 bases, with 14 bases spanning the gap. The germline CDR1 and CDR2 sequences are SNHLY and FYNNEI. CDR3 loop: CASSEGTHGKTQYF. CDR3 nucleotides: TGTGCCAGCAGTGAGGGGACCCACGGAAAGACCCAGTACTTC.

This clone was counted a few times. The chain recombines TRBV6-6 with TRBJ1-1; 9 bases are a match to TRBD1. Per the germline V gene, CDR1 is MNHNY and CDR2 is SVGAGI (reference sequence). The trim removed 6 bases at V and 1 base at J, leaving 9 bases unmatched. The CDR3 totals 16 residues. CDR3 loop: CASRGQGYRGNTEAFF. DNA for the CDR3: TGTGCCAGCAGGGGACAGGGCTATCGGGGGAACACTGAAGCTTTCTTT.

This chain connects TRBV25-1 to TRBJ2-7; 7 nucleotides match TRBD2. V shed 1 base, J shed 5 bases, and the junction held 11 bases outside the gene matches. The CDR3 is 16 residues long. Germline CDR1 is MGHDK and CDR2 is SYGVNS. CDR3 nucleotides: TGTGCCAGCAGTGAATTCGGCGCTAGCGGTGGCGACGAGCAGTACTTC. Translated: CASSEFGASGGDEQYF.

The rearrangement joins TRBV1 to TRBJ2-7; the table's D call, TRBD2, was not checked against the DNA. TRBV1 counts as a pseudogene. The CDR3 loop spans 15 amino acids. Here the CDR3 DNA reads TGCACCAGCAGCCAAGGACTAGCGGGATGTTACGAGCAGTACTTC. This sequence encodes CTSSQGLAGCYEQYF.

This clone was seen a few times. The chain links TRBV11-2 to TRBJ2-2; D not certain. The CDR3 loop spans 14 amino acids. Per germline, CDR1 SGHAT and CDR2 FQNNGV. The V gene lost 7 bases and the J gene lost 1 base, with 10 bases spanning the gap. This chain's CDR3 is CASTVGRNTGELFF. The CDR3 DNA reads as TGTGCCAGCACGGTCGGCAGGAACACCGGGGAGCTGTTTTTT.

The chain combines TRBV2 with TRBJ2-1, with a weak D call TRBD1 (5 bases). Germline V gene lookup returns CDR1 SNHLY and CDR2 FYNNEI. Trimming removed 6 bases at V and 9 bases at J, with 21 bases between. The CDR3 spans 15 residues. CDR3 in amino acids: CASSPLSPSGSEQFF. The CDR3, as DNA: TGTGCCAGCAGCCCCCTTAGCCCCTCAGGGTCTGAGCAGTTCTTC. Filled out from reference TRBV2 and TRBJ2-1, the complete variable domain reads EPEVTQTPSHQVTQMGQEVILRCVPISNHLYFYWYRQILGQKVEFLVSFYNNEISEKSEIFDDQFSVERPDGSNFTLKIRSTKLEDSAMYFCASSPLSPSGSEQFFGPGTRLTVL.

This clone was detected only a few times. The chain combines TRBV2 with TRBJ2-7; D gene uncertain. V gave up 3 bases and J gave up 4 bases, with 4 bases separating them. Germline assignment: CDR1 SNHLY and CDR2 FYNNEI. CDR3 length: 11 residues. In nucleotides, the CDR3 is TGTGCCAGCAGTGAGCAGTACGAGCAGTACTTC. Translating it yields CASSEQYEQYF.

The rearrangement joins TRBV5-1 to TRBJ2-2; 13 bases fit TRBD2. The CDR3 length is 16 residues. The germline V gene has CDR1 SGHRS and CDR2 YFSETQ. The junction had 2 bases not matched to a gene; V was cut back by 0 bases and J by 6 bases. CDR3 DNA: TGCGCCAGCAGCTTGGAAGGACTAGCGGGAGCCGGGGAGCTGTTTTTT. The encoded protein is CASSLEGLAGAGELFF.

The chain links TRBV6-5 to TRBJ2-7; either TRBD1 or TRBD2 may fit D (5 bases each). The germline V gene encodes CDR1 MNHEY and CDR2 SVGAGI. V gave up 0 bases and J gave up 5 bases, with 11 bases separating them. CDR3 length: 14 residues. This CDR3 is CASSYSGPSNEQYF. The CDR3 coding sequence is TGTGCCAGCAGTTACTCGGGACCCAGCAACGAGCAGTACTTC.